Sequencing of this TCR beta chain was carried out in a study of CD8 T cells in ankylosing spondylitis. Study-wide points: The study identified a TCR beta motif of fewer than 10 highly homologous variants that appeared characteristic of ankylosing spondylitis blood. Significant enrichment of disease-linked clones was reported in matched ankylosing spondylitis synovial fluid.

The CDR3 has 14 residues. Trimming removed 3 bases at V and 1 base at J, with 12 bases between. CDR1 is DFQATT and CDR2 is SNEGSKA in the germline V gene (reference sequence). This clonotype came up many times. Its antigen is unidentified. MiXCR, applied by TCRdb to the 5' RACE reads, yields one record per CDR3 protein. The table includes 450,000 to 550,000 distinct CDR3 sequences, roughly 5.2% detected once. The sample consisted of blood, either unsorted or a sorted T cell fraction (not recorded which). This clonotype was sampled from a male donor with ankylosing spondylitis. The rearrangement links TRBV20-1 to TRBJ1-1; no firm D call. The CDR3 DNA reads TGCAGTGCTAGGAACCTTGCGGGGAACACTGAAGCTTTCTTT. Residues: CSARNLAGNTEAFF.